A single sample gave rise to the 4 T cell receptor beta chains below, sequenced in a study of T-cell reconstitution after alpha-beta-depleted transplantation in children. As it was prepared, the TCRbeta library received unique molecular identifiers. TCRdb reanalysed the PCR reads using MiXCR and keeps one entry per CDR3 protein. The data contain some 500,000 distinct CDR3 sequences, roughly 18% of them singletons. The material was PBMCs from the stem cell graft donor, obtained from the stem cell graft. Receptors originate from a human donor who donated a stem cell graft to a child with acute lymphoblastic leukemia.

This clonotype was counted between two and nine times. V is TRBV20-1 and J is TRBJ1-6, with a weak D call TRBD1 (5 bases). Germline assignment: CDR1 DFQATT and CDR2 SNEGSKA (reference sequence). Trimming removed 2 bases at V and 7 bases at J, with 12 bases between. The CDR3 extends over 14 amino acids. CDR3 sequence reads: CSARHGTENSPLHF. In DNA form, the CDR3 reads TGCAGTGCTAGACACGGGACGGAGAATTCACCCCTCCACTTT.

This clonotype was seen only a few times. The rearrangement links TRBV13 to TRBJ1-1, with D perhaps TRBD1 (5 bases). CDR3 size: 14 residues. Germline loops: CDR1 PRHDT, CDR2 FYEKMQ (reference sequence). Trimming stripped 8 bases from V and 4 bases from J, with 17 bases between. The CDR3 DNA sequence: TGTGCCAGCTACCGAAGGGTGGGGGGCACTGAAGCTTTCTTT. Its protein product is CASYRRVGGTEAFF.

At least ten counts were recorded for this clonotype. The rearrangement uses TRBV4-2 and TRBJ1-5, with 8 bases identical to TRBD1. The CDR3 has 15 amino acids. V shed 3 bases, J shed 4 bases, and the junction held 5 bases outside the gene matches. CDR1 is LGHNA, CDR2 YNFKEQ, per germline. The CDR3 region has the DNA TGTGCCAGCAGCCAGCACGGACAGGGAAATCAGCCCCAGCATTTT. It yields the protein CASSQHGQGNQPQHF.

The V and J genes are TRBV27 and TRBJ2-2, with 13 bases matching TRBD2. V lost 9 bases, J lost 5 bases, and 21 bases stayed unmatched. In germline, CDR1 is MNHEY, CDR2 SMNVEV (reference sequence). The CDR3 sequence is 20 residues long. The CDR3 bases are TGTGCCAGTACCACCACTTGGACTAGCGGGAGTGGGGGAAGGACCGGGGAGCTGTTTTTT. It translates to CASTTTWTSGSGGRTGELFF.